This T cell receptor beta chain was profiled in a study of identical twins. One entry per CDR3 protein results from TCRdb running MiXCR on the 5' RACE reads. Of fewer than 650,000 distinct CDR3 sequences listed, under 8.5% are singletons. This clonotype appeared many times. Its antigen is not known. CDR3 length: 15 amino acids. Germline lookup yields CDR1 DFQATT and CDR2 SNEGSKA (reference sequence). Trimming cost V 4 bases and J 3 bases; bases outside gene matches: 9. Study findings and constraints: For cord blood, abundant beta clonotypes had fewer insertions, unlike memory repertoires, which showed none. Those out-of-frame alpha sequences shared by twins showed an excess of low generation probability.

These data also featured in a second study, about yellow fever vaccine responses in identical twins.

This sequence was found in a woman in her late teens or twenties in good health. The V and J genes are TRBV20-1 and TRBJ2-3; TRBD2 matches 8 bases. Sequencing was carried out using PBMCs. DNA of the CDR3: TGCAGTGCTAAGAAGGGACTAGGATTGACAGATACGCAGTATTTT. This translates into CSAKKGLGLTDTQYF.